Listed below are T cell receptor beta chains from one sample, sequenced in a study of blood T cell repertoires in COVID-19. Method: immunoSEQ multiplex PCR; TCRdb's copy keeps in-frame clones and lacks some. This table holds over 300,000 clones, 89% found once. The sample taken for sequencing was peripheral blood. The receptors shown here come from a man aged 18 to 29 who had recovered from COVID-19. Each CDR3 is given with its conserved first and last residue. Each record gives: D gene, clone size, V gene, J gene, CDR3 protein, CDR3 DNA. A D gene is named only where the DNA matches it firmly. Clone size, where shown, is once, few, many, or a class for clones that have expanded.

>NA|NA|TRBV21-1|TRBJ2-7
CASSIRDRVTSLWGEQYF
TGTGCCAGCAGCATCCGGGACAGGGTCACATCCCTGTGGGGCGAGCAGTACTTC
>NA|NA|TRBV19|TRBJ2-7
CASSGDLSYEQYF
TGTGCCAGTAGTGGGGACTTGAGCTACGAGCAGTACTTC
>NA|NA|TRBV5-1|TRBJ2-5
CASSSSRGEETQYF
TGCGCCAGCAGCTCAAGCAGGGGCGAAGAGACCCAGTACTTC
>NA|NA|TRBV5-4|TRBJ1-1
CASSPSWGLLGTEAFF
TGTGCCAGCAGCCCAAGCTGGGGGCTATTGGGAACTGAAGCTTTCTTT
>NA|NA|TRBV13|TRBJ1-1
CASSFPPSSDTEAFF
TGTGCCAGCAGCTTCCCACCTTCGAGTGACACTGAAGCTTTCTTT
>NA|once|TRBV7-8|TRBJ1-2
CASSLARDGSYGYTF
TGTGCCAGCAGCTTAGCCCGGGATGGTAGCTATGGCTACACCTTC
>NA|NA|TRBV18|TRBJ2-5
CASSPLQVQETQYF
TGTGCCAGCTCACCACTACAGGTCCAAGAGACCCAGTACTTC
>TRBD1|NA|TRBV4-1|TRBJ1-2
CASSQEQGRAGYGYTF
TGCGCCAGCAGCCAAGAACAGGGGCGCGCAGGGTATGGCTACACCTTC
>NA|NA|TRBV19|TRBJ2-2
CASSIAGSTGELFF
TGTGCCAGTAGTATAGCTGGCTCCACCGGGGAGCTGTTTTTT
>NA|NA|TRBV5-5|TRBJ2-7
CASRQGSYEQYF
TGTGCCAGCAGACAGGGTTCCTACGAGCAGTACTTC
>TRBD2|NA|TRBV6-5|TRBJ2-3
CASSLGLAGVDTQYF
TGTGCCAGCTCCCTTGGGCTAGCGGGTGTAGATACGCAGTATTTT
>TRBD1|NA|TRBV9|TRBJ2-3
CASGPRGLRTDTQYF
TGTGCCAGCGGCCCAAGGGGGCTTAGGACAGATACGCAGTATTTT
>NA|NA|TRBV18|TRBJ2-2
CASSPQLTGELFF
TGTGCCAGCTCACCCCAACTCACCGGGGAGCTGTTTTTT
>NA|NA|TRBV4-2|TRBJ2-2
CASSQDGGWAGELFF
TGTGCCAGCAGCCAAGATGGAGGATGGGCCGGGGAGCTGTTTTTT
>NA|once|TRBV6-5|TRBJ2-1
CASSIQSNEQFF
TGTGCCAGCAGTATTCAATCCAATGAGCAGTTCTTC
>TRBD2|NA|TRBV9|TRBJ2-7
CASSAGTSGTYEQYF
TGTGCCAGCAGCGCCGGGACTAGCGGGACATACGAGCAGTACTTC
>NA|NA|TRBV5-1|TRBJ2-2
CASSLATGNTGELFF
TGCGCCAGCAGCTTGGCCACAGGGAACACCGGGGAGCTGTTTTTT
>NA|NA|TRBV11-2|TRBJ1-1
CASSARRGGNTEAFF
TGTGCCAGCAGCGCCCGACGAGGGGGGAACACTGAAGCTTTCTTT
>TRBD2|NA|TRBV2|TRBJ2-3
CASSEGILPGLAVDTQYF
TGTGCCAGCAGTGAAGGGATACTTCCGGGACTAGCGGTAGATACGCAGTATTTT
>TRBD1|once|TRBV19|TRBJ1-2
CAKKDRGDYGYTF
TGTGCCAAAAAGGACAGGGGAGACTATGGCTACACCTTC
>TRBD1|NA|TRBV5-1|TRBJ2-7
CASSSRTGGGEQYF
TGCGCCAGCAGCTCCCGGACAGGGGGTGGCGAGCAGTACTTC
>NA|NA|TRBV11-3|TRBJ2-5
CASSSGETQYF
TGTGCCAGCAGCTCCGGGGAGACCCAGTACTTC
>TRBD1|NA|TRBV7-9|TRBJ2-7
CASSPTTGGLSEQYF
TGTGCCAGCAGCCCAACGACAGGGGGCCTCTCCGAGCAGTACTTC
>NA|NA|TRBV2|TRBJ2-6
CASDGPLGSGANVLTF
TGTGCCTCAGATGGGCCCTTAGGCTCTGGGGCCAACGTCCTGACTTTC
>TRBD2|NA|TRBV5-1|TRBJ2-1
CASSWTSLKDNEQFF
TGCGCCAGCAGCTGGACTAGCCTAAAGGACAATGAGCAGTTCTTC
>NA|NA|TRBV3-1/TRBV3-2|TRBJ1-6
CASSKQGPLHF
TGTGCCAGCAGCAAACAGGGACCCCTCCACTTT
>TRBD1|few|TRBV10-3|TRBJ2-7
CAIGQGAYEQYF
TGTGCCATCGGACAGGGGGCCTACGAGCAGTACTTC
>NA|NA|TRBV4-1|TRBJ2-2
CASSQGQGPNTGELFF
TGCGCCAGCAGCCAAGGTCAGGGTCCGAACACCGGGGAGCTGTTTTTT
>NA|NA|TRBV5-8|TRBJ2-1
CASSLSPGNEQFF
TGTGCCAGCAGCTTGTCCCCCGGGAACGAGCAGTTCTTC
>TRBD2|NA|TRBV18|TRBJ2-3
CASSPPLASGAGDTQYF
TGTGCCAGCTCACCACCGTTGGCTAGCGGGGCCGGAGATACGCAGTATTTT
>TRBD1|NA|TRBV29-1|TRBJ1-2
CSVDAGTGEGYTF
TGCAGCGTTGACGCAGGGACAGGGGAAGGCTACACCTTC
>TRBD1|NA|TRBV12-5|TRBJ1-1
CASGWDSNTEAFF
TGTGCTAGTGGATGGGACAGCAACACTGAAGCTTTCTTT
>NA|NA|TRBV7-9|TRBJ2-7
CASSAGQGEQYF
TGTGCCAGCAGTGCAGGGCAGGGCGAGCAGTACTTC
>NA|NA|TRBV5-4|TRBJ1-2
CASSFGQPYGYTF
TGTGCCAGCAGCTTTGGACAGCCCTATGGCTACACCTTC
>TRBD1|NA|TRBV10-3|TRBJ2-1
CAISGLTGDEQFF
TGTGCCATCAGCGGACTGACAGGGGATGAGCAGTTCTTC
>NA|NA|TRBV5-1|TRBJ2-7
CASSLEILSCQYF
TGCGCCAGCAGCTTGGAAATCTTATCGTGTCAGTACTTC
>NA|NA|TRBV7-3|TRBJ2-7
CASSLNGQGYEQYF
TGTGCCAGCAGCTTAAACGGGCAGGGCTACGAGCAGTACTTC
>NA|NA|TRBV28|TRBJ1-3
CASSLHPSSGNTIYF
TGTGCCAGCAGTTTACATCCGAGCTCTGGAAACACCATATATTTT
>NA|NA|TRBV29-1|TRBJ1-2
CSVEAQGDGYTF
TGCAGCGTTGAAGCACAGGGAGATGGCTACACCTTC
>TRBD2|NA|TRBV3-1/TRBV3-2|TRBJ2-1
CASSWGLAGGNEQFF
TGTGCCAGCAGCTGGGGACTAGCGGGAGGGAATGAGCAGTTCTTC
>TRBD2|NA|TRBV7-9|TRBJ2-7
CASSFLGGADYEQYF
TGTGCCAGCAGCTTTTTGGGAGGGGCGGACTACGAGCAGTACTTC
>NA|NA|TRBV2|TRBJ2-7
CASSYSYEQYF
TGTGCCAGCTCCTACTCCTACGAGCAGTACTTC
>NA|NA|TRBV7-2|TRBJ1-1
CASSTDRNTEAFF
TGTGCCAGCAGCACGGACAGAAACACTGAAGCTTTCTTT
>TRBD1|NA|TRBV19|TRBJ1-2
CASMDRAYGYTF
TGTGCCAGTATGGACAGGGCTTATGGCTACACCTTC
>NA|NA|TRBV19|TRBJ2-6
CASSRASSGSSSGANVLTF
TGTGCCAGTAGTAGGGCGAGTTCGGGGTCGAGCTCTGGGGCCAACGTCCTGACTTTC
>NA|NA|TRBV19|TRBJ1-1
CASIATELMNTEAFF
TGTGCCAGTATCGCGACAGAACTTATGAACACTGAAGCTTTCTTT
>TRBD2|NA|TRBV6-1|TRBJ2-1
CASSDQHGTSRYNEQFF
TGTGCCAGCAGTGATCAACACGGGACTAGCAGATACAATGAGCAGTTCTTC
>TRBD1|NA|TRBV14|TRBJ2-7
CASSLGTGGTYEQYF
TGTGCCAGCAGCCTCGGGACAGGGGGTACCTACGAGCAGTACTTC
>TRBD2|NA|TRBV19|TRBJ2-3
CASSNSGSRADTQYF
TGTGCCAGTAGTAACAGCGGGAGTCGGGCAGATACGCAGTATTTT
>NA|NA|TRBV30|TRBJ1-1
CAWGRGQNTEAFF
TGTGCCTGGGGGCGCGGACAGAACACTGAAGCTTTCTTT
>NA|NA|TRBV6-5|TRBJ2-1
CASSSNSEQFF
TGTGCCAGCAGTTCCAACTCAGAGCAGTTCTTC
>TRBD1|NA|TRBV19|TRBJ2-7
CASSAQGQPPYEQYF
TGTGCCAGTAGTGCCCAGGGACAGCCTCCCTACGAGCAGTACTTC
>NA|NA|TRBV24-1|TRBJ1-2
CATTRGEGNYGYTF
TGTGCCACCACCCGGGGGGAGGGTAACTATGGCTACACCTTC
>TRBD1|NA|TRBV7-9|TRBJ1-3
CASSLEQGFYSGNTIYF
TGTGCCAGCAGCTTAGAACAGGGGTTCTACTCTGGAAACACCATATATTTT
>TRBD2|few|TRBV20-1|TRBJ2-2
CSASGKLASPGELFF
TGCAGTGCTAGTGGGAAACTAGCGTCACCCGGGGAGCTGTTTTTT
>TRBD2|NA|TRBV24-1|TRBJ2-1
CATSETSGADNEQFF
TGTGCCACCAGTGAGACTAGCGGGGCTGACAATGAGCAGTTCTTC
>TRBD2|NA|TRBV27|TRBJ2-4
CASTSGRDIQYF
TGTGCCAGCACCTCGGGGAGGGACATTCAGTACTTC
>NA|NA|TRBV5-4|TRBJ1-2
CASSPPGVDYYGYTF
TGTGCCAGCAGCCCCCCGGGTGTAGATTACTATGGCTACACCTTC
>NA|NA|TRBV10-2|TRBJ2-1
CASPGDARFF
TGCGCCAGCCCGGGGGACGCTAGGTTCTTC
>TRBD2|NA|TRBV2|TRBJ2-7
CASSESRGAKVYEQYF
TGTGCCAGCAGTGAATCGCGGGGGGCCAAGGTTTACGAGCAGTACTTC